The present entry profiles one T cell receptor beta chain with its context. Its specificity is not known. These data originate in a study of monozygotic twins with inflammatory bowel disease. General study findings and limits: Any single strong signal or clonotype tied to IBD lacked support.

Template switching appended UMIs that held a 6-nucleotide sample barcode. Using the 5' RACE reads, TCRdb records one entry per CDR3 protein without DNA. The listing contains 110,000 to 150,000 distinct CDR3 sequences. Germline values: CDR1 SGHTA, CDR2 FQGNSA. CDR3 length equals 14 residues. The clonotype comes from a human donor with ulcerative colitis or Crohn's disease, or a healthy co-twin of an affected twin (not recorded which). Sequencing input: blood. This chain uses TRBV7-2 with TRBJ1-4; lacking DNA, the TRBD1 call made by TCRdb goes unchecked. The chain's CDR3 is CASSLVGQDEKLFF.